This paragraph covers one TCR beta chain sequence. Its recognized antigen is unknown. The record has no base qualities; no much larger clone is one base away. This entry comes from a study of immune characterization of retroperitoneal liposarcoma (dated by TCRdb to about 2019). The library came from PCR. Sequencer: NextSeq 500. TCRdb trimmed the raw reads at Q25, called clones with MiXCR and kept productive beta chains. Rows merge per CDR3 protein into single entries with the most common DNA and genes. The sample table holds around 13,000 distinct CDR3 sequences, of which roughly 47% were seen once. Jointly, the top ten make up 12% of the sample. From a lookup of the germline V gene, CDR1 and CDR2 are MNHEY and SVGAGI. The CDR3 holds 13 amino acids from the cysteine to the phenylalanine. The only DNA kept is the CDR3, 39 bases in frame from the first base.

The V and J genes are TRBV6-5 and TRBJ2-5; no D gene is confidently identified. Matching the DNA end better, TRBJ2-7 makes the J call doubtful. The origin of this receptor is a female donor with retroperitoneal liposarcoma. Material for sequencing was tumor tissue. This receptor carries the CDR3 CASRKASSYEQYF. In nucleotide form, the sequence is TGTGCCAGCAGGAAGGCTAGTTCCTACGAGCAGTACTTC.